This TCR beta chain originates from a study of cytotoxic CD8 clonotypes in ibrutinib-treated CLL (dated by TCRdb to the early 2020s). General notes on the study: The cohort was composed of roughly ten relapsed/refractory and around 15 treatment-naive patients; IGHV unmutated status was identified in approximately 18 patients. Responses were partial in roughly 24 patients and complete in 2; after median roughly 69 months follow-up, around 14 stayed in remission and about twelve progressed. The response samples were drawn at a median of roughly twelve months into treatment, with a range of about 6 to 36 months. On average, each sample had approximately 260,000 productive templates and more than 85,000 productive rearrangements. Of the 85 to 90 participants in the trial, about two dozen had longitudinal samples available. Cryopreserved peripheral blood mononuclear cells were collected before treatment, at response, and at either disease progression or sustained remission. Patients were still on ibrutinib when every remission and progressive disease sample was collected.

The time point label on this specimen signifies: roughly 2 years on ibrutinib. Approximately 2 micrograms of genomic DNA were extracted from cryopreserved PBMCs for TCR beta library preparation. Longitudinal blood samples from CLL patients on ibrutinib monotherapy underwent high-throughput TCR beta sequencing. The patients took part in an open-label, single-center phase 2 trial of ibrutinib monotherapy. A MiSeq instrument was used for deep resolution sequencing, which targeted depths ranging from 1 in 1 million up to 1 in 200,000 T cells, with coverage averaging 10x for each clonotype. TCR beta libraries were generated with the immunoSEQ hsTCRB Kit. Turning to the authors' computational methods: ImmunoSEQ Data Assistant and ImmunoSEQ Analyzer were used for data analysis, and V, D and J genes were assigned according to IMGT definitions. Clonality, which ranges from 0 to 1, was calculated by subtracting the normalized Shannon entropy of productive rearrangement frequencies from one. Public clonotype analysis was restricted to overrepresented clonotypes comprising at least 0.05% of each patient's repertoire. About a dozen repertoires from age-matched healthy donors, obtained from immuneACCESS, served as clonality controls. The clones in this table, taken by TCRdb from immuneACCESS, are in-frame only. Not every clone is retained; where verified, under half of the shortfall comes from an unresolved V gene, and the cause of the rest is unknown. V and J calls and clone size come straight from that table; D and trimming were deduced from the DNA. The sample data list approximately 57,000 clones, and roughly three fifths of these were observed just once. The top ten hold about 20% of the sample.

As for this clone: The antigen it binds to is not known. Per-base quality was not reported, and no clone a single base away is much larger than it.

The investigation overall reported the following: Clonality rose at ibrutinib response, remained stable during sustained remission, and dropped back toward baseline at progression. At baseline, clonality was higher than in age-matched healthy donors and showed a strong correlation with circulating CD8+ T-cell counts. Public clonotypes were rare and either contracted or stayed stable during treatment, and the rise in clonality at ibrutinib response reflected the expansion of private clonotypes. Sustained-remission and progressing patients did not have matched sampling times, and lymph node repertoires were not examined.

Material: PBMCs, obtained after 24 months of ibrutinib treatment. This clonotype was sampled from a human donor with chronic lymphocytic leukemia.

The DNA sequence reads TGTGCCAGCAGTTCTCTTGGGGAACCCCTCCACTTT. This sequence encodes CASSSLGEPLHF. This chain joins TRBV6-1 to TRBJ1-6, with no confidently assigned D gene. V is clipped by 5 bases and J by 12 bases, and the sequence between their germline boundaries is 11 bases long. CDR1 is given as MNHNS and CDR2 as SASEGT, both from the germline V gene. From its cysteine to its phenylalanine, the CDR3 spans 12 amino acids. Left in the record is the CDR3 DNA by itself, 36 bases read in frame from the first base.